This TCR beta chain was documented in a study of identical twins. Template switching added a universal primer site, and cDNA bore unique molecular identifiers. TCRdb used MiXCR to reprocess the 5' RACE reads, holding one entry per CDR3 protein. The sample shows fewer than 900,000 distinct CDR3 sequences, 15% to 20% of them seen only once. Trimming at V came to 8 bases and at J to 3 bases, leaving 11 bases not matched to a gene. CDR3 length equals 15 residues. In germline, CDR1 is MNHEY, CDR2 SMNVEV (reference sequence). These same data were also listed under a study on T cells expressing NK-cell markers. That work states: According to the study, TCR beta repertoires originated from sorted CD3+CD56+NKG2C+, CD3+CD56+NKG2C- and CD3+CD56-NKG2C+ T cells. With an anti-gamma-delta TCR antibody, sorting in several experiments was kept to alpha-beta TCR T cells. The contribution of dominant NKG2C+ clonotypes to CD8+ T cells in roughly six donors was roughly 1.0-7.5%.

This clonotype was sampled from a woman between 18 and 29 years old in good health. This chain connects TRBV27 to TRBJ2-3; 7 bases match TRBD2. Sequenced: PBMCs. CDR3 sequence reads: CASSMAGVGTDTQYF. DNA of the CDR3: TGTGCCAGCTCTATGGCGGGGGTAGGGACAGATACGCAGTATTTT.